The next 8 T cell receptor beta chains were all read from a single sample in a study of PD-L1 blockade in urothelial cancer. TCRdb keeps only in-frame clones here, not all; method: immunoSEQ multiplex PCR. The sample has 20,000 to 25,000 clones; 87% are singletons. The source was PBMCs, collected around atezolizumab (anti-PD-L1) treatment. All receptors come from a man in his fifties or sixties with urothelial cancer.

The J gene is TRBJ1-6, the V gene TRBV6-1; no clear D. With 1 base removed from V and 9 bases from J, the gap between germline ends came to 13 bases. The germline V gene has CDR1 MNHNS and CDR2 SASEGT. This CDR3 comprises 15 residues. The CDR3 region is CASSEGGGRPSPLHF. For the CDR3, the DNA is TGTGCCAGCAGTGAAGGCGGAGGGCGGCCTTCACCCCTCCACTTT.

The V call is TRBV9, the J call TRBJ2-5; tentatively, D is TRBD2 (5 bases). V gave up 4 bases and J gave up 4 bases, with 17 bases separating them. The CDR3 runs to 15 residues. Germline assignment: CDR1 SGDLS and CDR2 YYNGEE. CDR3 sequence: CASSSSPGFPETQYF. DNA of the CDR3: TGTGCCAGCAGCTCCTCCCCGGGATTCCCAGAGACCCAGTACTTC.

CDR3 in DNA: TGCGCCAGCAGCAAAGGGGAGGCAACTAATGAAAAACTGTTTTTT. Amino acid sequence: CASSKGEATNEKLFF. The chain links TRBV4-1 to TRBJ1-4; tentatively, D is TRBD1 (5 bases). Trimming left V 5 bases short and J 0 bases short, with 10 bases between. The CDR3 is 15 residues long. Germline lookup yields CDR1 MGHRA and CDR2 YSYEKL.

DNA of the CDR3: TGTGCGCAGGGGGGAACCGGGGAGCTGTTTTTT. Protein product: CAQGGTGELFF. The chain combines TRBV30 with TRBJ2-2, with a possible D match to TRBD1 (7 bases). CDR3 size: 11 residues. Germline CDR1 and CDR2: GTSNPN and SVGIG (reference sequence). The full variable domain, in which reference TRBV30 and TRBJ2-2 provide the parts outside the CDR3, is SQTIHQWPATLVQPVGSPLSLECTVEGTSNPNLYWYRQAAGRGLQLLFYSVGIGQISSEVPQNLSASRPQDRQFILSSKKLLLSDSGFYLCAQGGTGELFFGEGSRLTVL.

The V gene is TRBV6-5, the J gene TRBJ2-7; D is ambiguous. This CDR3 spans 14 amino acids. Germline V gives CDR1 MNHEY, CDR2 SVGAGI. The V end was cut by 5 bases, the J end by 2 bases, with 13 bases between. The CDR3 loop reads CASSRRLVPYEQYF. Written as DNA, the CDR3 is TGTGCCAGCAGTCGGAGACTCGTACCCTACGAGCAGTACTTC.

This chain joins TRBV7-2 and TRBJ1-4; TRBD1 matches 7 bases. This CDR3 region has 14 residues. V lost 4 bases, J lost 7 bases, and 6 bases stayed unmatched. The germline gives CDR1 SGHTA, CDR2 FQGNSA. CDR3 in amino acids: CASSSRGIGEKLFF. CDR3 bases: TGTGCCAGCAGCTCCAGGGGGATTGGTGAAAAACTGTTTTTT.

This rearrangement joins TRBV10-3 to TRBJ1-3; D may be TRBD1 (5 bases). Germline assignment: CDR1 ENHRY and CDR2 SYGVKD. V was clipped by 11 bases and J by 1 base, with 21 bases between them. This CDR3 comprises 16 residues. The CDR3 bases are TGTGCCTCAACACCCATCGGGGGGGGGTCTGGAAACACCATATATTTT. Translation: CASTPIGGGSGNTIYF.

J is TRBJ1-2 and V is TRBV5-6, with 8 bases aligning to TRBD1. In germline, CDR1 is SGHDT, CDR2 YYEEEE. The CDR3 is made up of 14 amino acids. V shed 3 bases and J 7 bases; nucleotides not matched to a gene: 8. CDR3 DNA sequence: TGTGCCAGCAGCTCCCGGACAGGGAAGGGTGGCTACACCTTC. This translates into CASSSRTGKGGYTF.